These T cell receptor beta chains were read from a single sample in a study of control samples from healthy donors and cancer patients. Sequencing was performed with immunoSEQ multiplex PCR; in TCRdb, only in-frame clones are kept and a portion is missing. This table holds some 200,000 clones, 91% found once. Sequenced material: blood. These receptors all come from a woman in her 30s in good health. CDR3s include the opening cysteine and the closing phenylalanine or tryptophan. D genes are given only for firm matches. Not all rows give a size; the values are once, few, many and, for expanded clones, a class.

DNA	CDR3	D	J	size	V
TGTGCCAGCAGCTTAGGAGGGAGTGGAAACACCATATATTTT	CASSLGGSGNTIYF	-	TRBJ1-3	once	TRBV7-9
TGTGCCAGCAGCGACCCGGGACTAGCGGGGAACACCGGGGAGCTGTTTTTT	CASSDPGLAGNTGELFF	TRBD2	TRBJ2-2	-	TRBV7-6
TGTGCCAGCAGCTTAACCGGGACTAGCGGCTACGAGCAGTACTTC	CASSLTGTSGYEQYF	TRBD2	TRBJ2-7	-	TRBV7-3
TGTGCCAGCAGTGACGGCGGGGGGGCCGGCACAGATACGCAGTATTTT	CASSDGGGAGTDTQYF	TRBD2	TRBJ2-3	-	TRBV6-4
TGCGCCAGCAGCCCTACTAGCTCTGGGGCCAACGTCCTGACTTTC	CASSPTSSGANVLTF	-	TRBJ2-6	-	TRBV5-1
TGTGCCAGCAGCTTATCGGAGAACACTGAAGCTTTCTTT	CASSLSENTEAFF	-	TRBJ1-1	-	TRBV7-6
TGTGCCAGCAGCGCCGGGACAGACTCCTATAATTCACCCCTCCACTTT	CASSAGTDSYNSPLHF	TRBD1	TRBJ1-6	-	TRBV28
TGTGCCAGCAGTTTATATAGCGGCACTGAAGCTTTCTTT	CASSLYSGTEAFF	-	TRBJ1-1	-	TRBV27
TGCAGCGTTGTTATGGGGGTCGGCACTGAAGCTTTCTTT	CSVVMGVGTEAFF	-	TRBJ1-1	-	TRBV29-1
TGTGCCAGTAGTATCAGGCCCGGGGAGCTGTTTTTT	CASSIRPGELFF	-	TRBJ2-2	once	TRBV19
TGCGCCAGCAGCCAAGCGAGTGAGCAGTACTTC	CASSQASEQYF	-	TRBJ2-7	-	TRBV4-1
TGTGCCAGCAGCCCACAGCGGGAGCATCGCGAGCAGTACTTC	CASSPQREHREQYF	TRBD2	TRBJ2-7	-	TRBV6-2/TRBV6-3
TGTGCCAGCAGTTACTCTTACACCCTCTATGGCTACACCTTC	CASSYSYTLYGYTF	-	TRBJ1-2	few	TRBV6-5
TGCGCCAGCAGCCAAGATCAGGGCACGATGAACACTGAAGCTTTCTTT	CASSQDQGTMNTEAFF	-	TRBJ1-1	-	TRBV4-3
TGTGCCAGCAGCTTAACCGGGACTCCCAATACGCAGTATTTT	CASSLTGTPNTQYF	-	TRBJ2-3	-	TRBV7-8
TGTGCCAGCAGTAACAGGGGAATGAACACTGAAGCTTTCTTT	CASSNRGMNTEAFF	TRBD1	TRBJ1-1	-	TRBV6-5
TGCGCCAGCAGCCAAACACTAGCGGTTTACGAGCAGTACTTC	CASSQTLAVYEQYF	TRBD2	TRBJ2-7	-	TRBV4-3